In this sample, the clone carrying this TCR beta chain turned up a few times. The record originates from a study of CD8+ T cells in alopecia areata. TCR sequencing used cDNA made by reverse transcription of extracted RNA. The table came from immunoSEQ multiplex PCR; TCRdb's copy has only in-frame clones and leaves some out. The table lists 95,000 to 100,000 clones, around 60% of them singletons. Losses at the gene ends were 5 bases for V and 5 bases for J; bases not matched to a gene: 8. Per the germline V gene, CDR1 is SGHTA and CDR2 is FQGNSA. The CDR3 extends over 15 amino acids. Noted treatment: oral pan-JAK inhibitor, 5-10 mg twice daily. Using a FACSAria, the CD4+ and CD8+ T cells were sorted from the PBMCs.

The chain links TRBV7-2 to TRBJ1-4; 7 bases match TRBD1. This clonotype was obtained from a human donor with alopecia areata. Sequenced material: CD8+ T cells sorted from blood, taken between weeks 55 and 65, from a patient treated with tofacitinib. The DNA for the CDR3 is TGTGCCAGCAGCCCAAGACAGGGTATAAATGAAAAACTGTTTTTT. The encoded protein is CASSPRQGINEKLFF. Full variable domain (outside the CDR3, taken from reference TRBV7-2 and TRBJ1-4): GAGVSQSPSNKVTEKGKDVELRCDPISGHTALYWYRQSLGQGLEFLIYFQGNSAPDKSGLPSDRFSAERTGGSVSTLTIQRTQQEDSAVYLCASSPRQGINEKLFFGSGTQLSVL.